This TCR beta chain stems from a study of blood T cells in healthy people across ages. Then a second PCR, running roughly 7 to 11 cycles, was carried out with a sample-barcoded 5' primer and a J-beta primer mix. A template-switch adaptor containing 12 random nucleotides labeled each cDNA molecule. MiXCR, run by TCRdb on the 5' RACE reads, gives a single entry per CDR3 protein. The table includes some 940,000 distinct CDR3 sequences, under 35% detected once. The CDR3 runs to 18 residues. Germline values: CDR1 DFQATT, CDR2 SNEGSKA (reference sequence). V lost 0 bases, J lost 4 bases, and 12 bases stayed unmatched. This clonotype was found many times. The antigen remains unidentified. Study-wide points: Older age coincided with a roughly linear decline in TCR beta diversity per million T cells. Since the PBMCs were unsorted, naive and antigen-experienced cells could not be conclusively compared.

The sample was also reused in another study, on T cells of mothers and their children. That source notes: The people who donated were three healthy Caucasian mothers and their six children.

The receptor's source is a woman between 35 and 50 years old in good health. Source material: blood. The gene calls are TRBV20-1 and TRBJ2-5, with 12 bases lining up with TRBD2. CDR3 coding DNA: TGCAGTGCTAGAGATGCCGGACTAGCGGGGTGGGGTGGAGAGACCCAGTACTTC. It is translated as CSARDAGLAGWGGETQYF.